Sequencing of this T cell receptor beta chain was carried out in a study of cytomegalovirus exposure and HLA in healthy donors (dated by TCRdb to the late 2010s). With respect to the entire study: An earlier analysis of roughly 610 of the donors reported approximately 300 Gb of sequence data and around 120 million unique TCR beta sequences obtained from 180 million or so T cells. An early release that covered about 600 HLA-typed donors contained about 300 gigabases of sequencing data and around 80 million unique TCR sequences. Of the roughly 400 genotyped donors, roughly 76% were placed in the genetic ancestry cluster associated with self-reported Caucasian donors. The study was designed to test whether signatures of past pathogen exposure could be identified by cataloging public T cell receptors. The study used immunosequencing to profile the T cell repertoires of several hundred subjects and linked those repertoires to cytomegalovirus serostatus. A separate validation cohort of approximately 120 different subjects was used in addition to the 666-subject first cohort. High-throughput TCR immunosequencing, statistical association of individual TCRs with disease status, and machine learning were combined to predict cytomegalovirus infection status. A later analysis re-analyzed previously published TCR beta repertoires from 650 to 800 donors and added high-resolution HLA genotyping to study TCR occurrence patterns. In the later analysis, no new phenotypic data were used to find candidate immune exposures; instead, reliance was placed on TCR beta sequences and their occurrence across donors. An earlier analysis of about 600 of the donors used high-throughput TCR beta sequencing to judge whether each TCR beta V gene segment behaved as functional or pseudogenic. Donor age, sex, ethnicity and CMV serostatus were compiled together with the repertoire data. A later genetic analysis used genome-wide SNP genotypes for about 60% of the roughly 700 donors, treating that subset as a discovery cohort. Every repertoire in the discovery cohort had been generated on one and the same sequencing platform. Class I and class II HLA loci were covered by the typing at four-digit resolution. Typing coverage differed by locus: A, B, C, DRB1 and DQB1 were typed in roughly 620-630 donors, DQA1 in about 560, DPA1 in around 610, and DPB1 in around 440. About 5 DR-DQ haplotypes were handled as single units for association and clustering, since linkage in the cohort was strong. Across approximately 420 genotyped donors of the cohort, an average of roughly 250,000 unique TCR beta nucleotide sequences per donor were sequenced, and approximately 17% of those sequences were non-productive. What the research found in general, with its limitations: In a later analysis, the rate of TCR association differed among HLA loci, with DRB1 alleles having the most associated TCRs and HLA-C alleles having the fewest. The sequencing pipeline was judged likely to have produced a cluster of highly shared sequence variants as a technical artifact. A later genetic analysis associated a missense DCLRE1C variant with V-gene and J-gene trimming of TCR beta chains, and an independent cohort replicated the association. Immune exposure information for the cohort was limited to CMV serostatus. Broadly in line with IMGT annotations, most TCR beta V segments showed up in productive rearrangements about 87% or about 30% of the time in an earlier analysis of approximately 600 of the donors. In vitro tests confirmed that a few of the cytomegalovirus-associated TCR beta chains recognize cytomegalovirus antigens. A further reported finding was that TCR beta sequences accurately predicted the HLA-A and HLA-B alleles for most subjects in the first cohort. Sequencing depth was assumed to be roughly uniform across donors in the presence/absence analyses, though that assumption may not hold. Across donors, most TCR sequences were observed very rarely, whereas some public TCRs were present in many individuals. Cytomegalovirus status was reported to be diagnosed by the classifier with high specificity and sensitivity in both the original and validation cohorts. Correlated functional status among segregating V segments might reflect linkage disequilibrium, but an unknown experimental factor could not be ruled out. In a later analysis, 16,951 TCR beta sequences were associated with specific HLA alleles at a false discovery rate of 0.05. The study listed 170 or so TCR beta chains as associated with cytomegalovirus. This cohort had only TCR beta chains sequenced, and the lack of alpha or paired-chain data limited which features could be detected. Seventeen rarely observed V segments, including chromosome 9 orphons, were excluded from the earlier analysis of approximately 600 of the donors because counts were too low. The authors suggested that the approach could potentially be generalized to other disease states and immunological phenotypes. When HLA alleles, especially DR and DQ, strongly co-occurred, TCR associations were difficult to assign to individual alleles. Most CMV-associated TCR beta chains appeared to be HLA-restricted in a later analysis, and the HLA associations seemed to be driven largely by CMV exposure. Compared with equally common non-associated chains, HLA-associated TCR beta chains in a later analysis were more clonally expanded and had lower generation probabilities. Some IMGT-functional V segments, including TRBV6-2 and TRBV6-3, could not be told apart with the 87-base-pair reads, so those segments were excluded. Several of the top co-occurrence clusters appeared to be linked to parvovirus B19, influenza, CMV and Epstein-Barr virus, according to a later analysis. Because HLA typing was missing for some donors at each locus, association tests included only the typed subset. A later genetic analysis reported fewer N-insertions in productive TCRs among donors in an Asian-associated ancestry cluster than the roughly 670-donor mean.

The library relied on the immunoSEQ multiplex PCR assay. A mixture of 60 forward primers for TCR Vbeta segments and 13 reverse primers for TCR Jbeta segments was used in the multiplex PCR. The CDR3 region of rearranged TCR beta genes was amplified from genomic DNA with a multiplex PCR assay. The Illumina HiSeq System was used to sequence the amplified TCR beta libraries as 87-base-pair reads. The authors' analysis ran thus. A later analysis tallied some 79 million unique TCR beta chains across the 650 to 750 repertoires, and some 10 million of those chains were shared by two or more donors. To remove PCR and sequencing errors, raw reads were error-corrected and collapsed into unique sequences using a nearest-neighbor algorithm that merged closely related sequences. CDR3 sequences were aligned to IMGT reference sequences to assign V, D and J gene segments. Each retained sequence needed at least a six-nucleotide match to both a V gene segment and a J gene segment. Rearrangements were classified as productive when the CDR3 lacked stop codons and remained in frame with V and J, and all other rearrangements were classified as non-productive. CDR3 was defined by IMGT convention, running from the second conserved V-encoded cysteine to the conserved J-encoded phenylalanine. In an earlier analysis of approximately 500 of the donors, sequences lacking an unambiguous match to a single V gene segment were excluded. In an earlier analysis of approximately 610 of the donors, V segments were called functional above 56.7% productive rearrangements and were called segregating when the between-donor standard deviation exceeded 5%. A statistical classification framework was built to diagnose cytomegalovirus status from the catalog of TCR beta chain sequences. In a later analysis, V and J genes were assigned by comparing TCR nucleotide sequences against IMGT/GENE-DB human TR gene sequences. A later analysis assigned CDR3 sequences and most-parsimonious VDJ recombination scenarios with the TCRdist pipeline. In a later analysis, each TCR beta chain was defined by its CDR3 amino acid sequence together with its V-gene family, and reads lacking a unique V-gene family were excluded. To address suspected cross-contamination and a sequencing artifact, a later analysis removed a few hundred highly shared, low-generation-probability nucleotide sequences. A later analysis calculated a clonal expansion index for each public chain from normalized within-repertoire ranks of inferred template counts. In a later analysis, generation probabilities were computed using a VDJ recombination model fitted to out-of-frame rearrangements, and the results were checked against IGoR. In a later analysis, hypergeometric tests were used to score TCR-TCR, TCR-HLA and TCR-CMV co-occurrence, with a repertoire-size bias correction applied to TCR pairs. In a later analysis, false discovery rates were estimated by permuting HLA or CMV assignments 20 times. A later analysis grouped co-occurring TCRs with DBSCAN, adding TCRdist sequence similarity when clustering within HLA-allele-positive subsets. Co-occurrence clustering excluded repertoires with fewer than 30,000 or more than 120,000 public chains, plus five with anomalous nucleotide sharing. The immuneACCESS repertoire file appears here via TCRdb, limited to in-frame rearrangements. These files lack a portion of the clones; in checked studies, under half of the deficit traces to unresolved V genes, and the cause of the others is not known. V and J calls and clone size follow that table, whereas D and trimming were derived from the DNA. This sample's table contains around 130,000 clones. The ten largest clonotypes hold roughly 1.4% of the sample.

The cohort consisted of 600 to 750 healthy bone marrow donors. Cohort members were all nominally healthy when sampled, although unrecorded immune exposures were likely present. The donor tested CMV seronegative and was one of the 352 seronegative cohort members. Each donor provided a peripheral blood sample, and peripheral blood mononuclear cells were used for TCR beta sequencing. Genomic DNA extraction from the blood cell samples was performed with the Qiagen DNeasy Blood Extraction Kit. Via the germline V gene, CDR1 is SGHNT and CDR2 YENEEA. Germline trimming: 4 bases from V, 5 bases from J; junction bases outside gene matches: 7. Including cysteine and phenylalanine, the CDR3 has 15 amino acids. The sequence is cut down to CDR3 DNA, 45 bases in frame from base 1. About this clone: The antigen it binds to is not known.

The chain is assembled from TRBV11-3 and TRBJ2-7; 11 of the junction bases match TRBD1. The TCR sequence derives from a woman in her thirties or forties in good health and CMV-seronegative. Input material: PBMCs. CDR3 reads: CASSYRTGGLNEQYF. The sequenced DNA: TGTGCCAGCAGCTACCGGACAGGGGGCTTGAACGAGCAGTACTTC.